A selection of T cell receptor beta chains follows, all from one sample in a study of early T cells in non-severe SARS-CoV-2 infection. TCRdb redid the calling of the 5' RACE reads with MiXCR, one entry per CDR3 protein. There are more than 20,000 distinct CDR3 sequences in the sample; roughly 4% occur only once, and about 1.5% lies in the top ten. The sequencing sample was made of whole blood. Every receptor here comes from an adult who was a healthcare worker with PCR-confirmed SARS-CoV-2 infection or an uninfected control (not recorded which). Each CDR3 is given with its conserved first and last residue. The D gene is left open where the match is weak. The size of a clone is reported for some rows only, either as once, few or many, or as a class for expanded clones.

V gene	J gene	clone size	D gene	CDR3 protein	CDR3 DNA
TRBV3-1	TRBJ1-3	many	.	CASSQAASGLPGRNTIYF	TGTGCCAGCAGCCAAGCTGCTTCGGGCCTCCCAGGACGGAACACCATATATTTT
TRBV10-3	TRBJ2-1	few	.	CAISPPAGRDPGEQFF	TGTGCCATCAGCCCCCCAGCGGGTAGGGATCCTGGTGAGCAGTTCTTC
TRBV7-6	TRBJ2-2	many	.	CASSLWVASNTGELFF	TGTGCCAGCAGCTTATGGGTAGCGTCGAACACCGGGGAGCTGTTTTTT
TRBV19	TRBJ2-4	many	.	CASRYAGGPDIQYF	TGTGCCAGTAGATACGCCGGGGGGCCGGACATTCAGTACTTC
TRBV12-3/TRBV12-4	TRBJ1-6	.	TRBD1	CASSLKGQGAGSPLHF	TGTGCCAGCAGTTTAAAAGGGCAGGGGGCAGGTTCACCCCTCCACTTT
TRBV10-1	TRBJ1-1	many	.	CASRPGGADTRTEAFF	TGCGCCAGCAGACCGGGCGGGGCGGATACGAGGACTGAAGCTTTCTTT
TRBV18	TRBJ2-1	many	.	CASSPIRAAGPTNEQFF	TGTGCCAGCTCACCAATCCGTGCGGCAGGACCCACCAATGAGCAGTTCTTC
TRBV19	TRBJ2-3	many	TRBD2	CASSSPGLAAADTQYF	TGTGCCAGTAGTTCCCCGGGACTAGCAGCCGCAGATACGCAGTATTTT
TRBV6-1	TRBJ2-1	many	TRBD2	CASLLLAKGEQFF	TGTGCCAGCCTCCTACTAGCGAAGGGGGAGCAGTTCTTC
TRBV18	TRBJ2-5	.	.	CASSPKQGRDTYQETQYF	TGTGCCAGCTCACCGAAACAAGGCAGGGACACGTACCAAGAGACCCAGTACTTC
TRBV11-2	TRBJ2-5	many	.	CASSLGLRPQETQYF	TGTGCCAGCAGCTTAGGTCTGAGACCTCAAGAGACCCAGTACTTC
TRBV5-1	TRBJ2-1	many	.	CASSLGGGYNEQFF	TGCGCCAGCAGCTTGGGTGGAGGGTACAATGAGCAGTTCTTC
TRBV5-6	TRBJ1-1	many	.	CASSAGVRTEAFF	TGTGCCAGCAGCGCAGGGGTCCGCACTGAAGCTTTCTTT
TRBV20-1	TRBJ1-6	medium-sized	TRBD1	CSAVAGGEALHF	TGCAGTGCCGTCGCAGGGGGGGAGGCCCTCCACTTT
TRBV7-9	TRBJ1-1	many	TRBD1	CASIPGTVNTEAFF	TGTGCCAGCATCCCGGGGACAGTGAACACTGAAGCTTTCTTT
TRBV5-1	TRBJ2-5	many	.	CASSLGQLSGETQYF	TGCGCCAGCAGCTTAGGGCAACTATCAGGGGAGACCCAGTACTTC
TRBV11-2	TRBJ2-1	few	.	CASSLGGEQFF	TGTGCCAGCAGCTTGGGGGGTGAGCAGTTCTTC
TRBV19	TRBJ1-1	many	.	CASSIGARTEAFF	TGTGCCAGTAGTATAGGGGCAAGGACTGAAGCTTTCTTT
TRBV4-2	TRBJ2-7	many	.	CASSQVMGGSYEQYF	TGTGCCAGCAGCCAAGTAATGGGGGGCTCCTACGAGCAGTACTTC
TRBV20-1	TRBJ1-1	few	.	CSASWDPSNTEAFF	TGCAGTGCTAGTTGGGACCCATCGAACACTGAAGCTTTCTTT
TRBV6-4	TRBJ2-3	many	.	CASSDSIQSGDTQYF	TGTGCCAGCAGTGACTCGATTCAGTCAGGAGATACGCAGTATTTT
TRBV21-1	TRBJ2-1	.	.	CASRSSPTGTYNEQFF	TGTGCCAGCAGGTCCTCTCCGACAGGGACTTACAATGAGCAGTTCTTC